This T cell receptor (beta chain) is from a study of blood T cell repertoires in COVID-19. Study-level information: Sites in the United States, Italy and Spain provided acute and convalescent COVID-19 samples. T cells, B-cell-depleted T cells, or PBMCs provided the cDNA or gDNA that served as material.

Germline V gene lookup returns CDR1 MNHEY and CDR2 SMNVEV (reference sequence). V was pared by 4 bases and J by 9 bases, with 7 bases of the junction left unmatched. The CDR3 spans 14 residues. Original handling: Quantification of nucleated cells was approximated via reference gene primer amplification. Sequenced by immunoSEQ multiplex PCR; TCRdb stores in-frame clones only, minus some. That table gives V, J and clone size, and the DNA gave D and trimming. The sample has about 150,000 clones, roughly 89% seen once; the top ten hold around 5%. The receptor comes from a human donor in a cohort sampled during active COVID-19. J is TRBJ2-1 and V is TRBV27, with TRBD1 matching 9 bases. Source material: peripheral blood. In nucleotides, the CDR3 is TGTGCCAGCAGTTGGGGACAGGGTTCTGGTGAGCAGTTCTTC. Protein: CASSWGQGSGEQFF.